A single sample gave rise to the 2 T cell receptor beta chains below, sequenced in a study of T cell responses to AZD1222 COVID-19 vaccine. This table comes from immunoSEQ multiplex PCR, and its TCRdb copy is limited to in-frame clones, with some not included. The sample carries 60,000 to 75,000 clones, approximately 90% recorded once. The specimen was peripheral blood, collected on day 0 of AZD1222 vaccination. The source of these receptors is an adult in good health.

This clone appeared once. The gene calls are TRBV4-1 and TRBJ1-3; 8 bases are shared with TRBD1. The V gene end was trimmed by 4 bases and the J gene end by 4 bases; junction bases not matched to a gene: 0. Looked up from germline, CDR1 is MGHRA and CDR2 is YSYEKL. The CDR3 totals 13 residues. CDR3 sequence: CASSRDRGNTIYF. CDR3 DNA: TGCGCCAGCAGCCGGGACAGGGGAAACACCATATATTTT.

This chain uses TRBV3-1 (or the pseudogene TRBV3-2) with TRBJ2-3; 8 bases are shared with TRBD2. Looked up from germline, CDR1 is LGHDT and CDR2 is YNNKEL (reference sequence). The junction had 3 bases not matched to a gene; V was cut back by 5 bases and J by 2 bases. The CDR3 has 14 amino acids. DNA of the CDR3: TGTGCCAGCAGCAAGCGGGGGCCCACAGATACGCAGTATTTT. It translates to CASSKRGPTDTQYF.